The 20 T cell receptor beta chains below all came from one sample that was sequenced in a study of graft-versus-host responses after intestinal transplantation. Libraries were prepared by immunoSEQ multiplex PCR; TCRdb keeps only in-frame clonotypes and omits some of them. Of about 57,000 clones in the sample, roughly 90% are singletons; the top ten hold around 1.5%. This material consisted of PBMCs, taken 26 days after transplant. Source of these receptors: a human patient who received an intestinal transplant, so some T cells may come from the graft donor.

This sequence joins TRBV28 and TRBJ2-7, with a tentative D call TRBD2 (6 bases). With 4 bases removed from V and 5 bases from J, the gap between germline ends came to 9 bases. The germline V gene encodes CDR1 MDHEN and CDR2 SYDVKM. The CDR3 has 12 amino acids. This chain's CDR3 is CASSSSGDEQYF. CDR3 nucleotides: TGTGCCAGCAGTTCGTCGGGGGACGAGCAGTACTTC.

The chain combines TRBV7-9 with TRBJ2-7; possibly TRBD1 for D (5 bases). The ends were cut back, 5 bases at V and 2 bases at J, with 16 bases in the middle. The germline V gene has CDR1 SEHNR and CDR2 FQNEAQ (reference sequence). This CDR3 comprises 15 residues. The CDR3: CASSAPGNVPYEQYV. CDR3 coding DNA: TGTGCCAGCAGCGCACCAGGGAATGTTCCCTACGAGCAGTACGTC.

The chain recombines TRBV5-4 with TRBJ2-7, with D possibly matching TRBD2 (6 bases). The germline V and J ends were trimmed by 0 bases and 2 bases, with 12 bases remaining between them. Germline-derived CDR1 and CDR2 are SGHNT and YYREEE (reference sequence). This CDR3 contains 15 residues. The CDR3 nucleotides are TGTGCCAGCAGCTTGGGGCACGGACTAACCTACGAGCAGTACTTC. Residues: CASSLGHGLTYEQYF.

Here the CDR3 reads CASSYGTGRNEQYV. The CDR3 DNA sequence: TGTGCCAGCAGTTACGGGACAGGGAGAAACGAGCAGTACGTC. The chain links TRBV28 to TRBJ2-7, with 9 bases aligning to TRBD1. Germline-derived CDR1 and CDR2 are MDHEN and SYDVKM. Unmatched junction bases numbered 6, after V lost 4 bases and J lost 5 bases. The length of the CDR3 is 14 residues.

The V gene is TRBV5-8, the J gene TRBJ2-7, with D tentatively TRBD2 (6 bases). CDR1 SGHTS and CDR2 YDEGEE come from the germline V gene. This CDR3 has 10 residues. Trimming pared 10 bases from V and 5 bases from J, leaving 10 bases between. The CDR3 sequence: CAVRLDEQYV. The CDR3 nucleotides read TGTGCCGTTCGACTAGACGAGCAGTACGTC.

There are a few counts of this clone. V usage is TRBV5-1 and J usage is TRBJ2-1; D not certain. This CDR3 region has 11 residues. V was clipped by 4 bases and J by 4 bases, with 3 bases between them. The V gene's germline CDR1 is SGHRS and CDR2 YFSETQ. CDR3 nucleotide sequence: TGCGCCAGCAGCCGGTACAATGAGCAGTTCTTC. Translating gives CASSRYNEQFF.

The rearrangement links TRBV5-1 to TRBJ2-5; 9 bases are a match to TRBD1. The end of the DNA is better explained by TRBJ2-7, so the J call may be wrong. The length of the CDR3 is 16 residues. The germline V gene has CDR1 SGHRS and CDR2 YFSETQ. In DNA form, the CDR3 reads TGCGCCAGCCGTTCAACCGGGACAGGGTTTCCGTACGAGCAGTACTTC. Amino acids: CASRSTGTGFPYEQYF.

J is TRBJ2-2 and V is TRBV5-6; TRBD1 agrees at 7 bases. Germline CDR1 is SGHDT and CDR2 is YYEEEE. CDR3 length: 16 amino acids. Trimming at V came to 2 bases and at J to 2 bases, leaving 6 bases not matched to a gene. The CDR3 protein is CASSFFRQGNTGELFF. In DNA, the CDR3 is TGTGCCAGCAGCTTTTTCCGACAGGGAAACACCGGGGAGCTGTTTTTT.

This clone was picked up one time. J is TRBJ2-5 and V is TRBV7-8, with 8 nucleotides matching TRBD2. CDR3 size: 17 residues. Unmatched junction bases numbered 16, after V lost 5 bases and J lost 5 bases. The V gene's germline CDR1 is SGHVS and CDR2 FQNEAQ. The CDR3 reads CASSLWGTRSFGETQYF. CDR3 in DNA: TGTGCCAGCAGCCTCTGGGGGACTAGGAGTTTTGGGGAGACCCAGTACTTC.

The rearrangement uses TRBV5-1 and TRBJ2-5, with 7 bases fitting TRBD1. Matching the DNA end better, TRBJ2-7 makes the J call doubtful. The length of the CDR3 is 14 residues. CDR1 is SGHRS, CDR2 YFSETQ, per germline. The CDR3 loop reads CASSLGTAPYEQYF. The CDR3 DNA sequence: TGCGCCAGCAGCCTCGGGACAGCACCCTACGAGCAGTACTTC.

The chain is built from TRBV5-6 and TRBJ2-1, with D tentatively TRBD1 (6 bases). CDR1 SGHDT and CDR2 YYEEEE come from the germline V gene. This CDR3 spans 15 amino acids. Trimming removed 4 bases at V and 6 bases at J, with 17 bases between. CDR3 nucleotides: TGTGCCAGCAGCATAAGGGGGATGTTGGGCAATGAGCAGTTCTTC. Translation gives CASSIRGMLGNEQFF.

Points on this clone: At one of its ends the junction is not consistent with the germline gene, which may arise from a read error. The chain combines TRBV6-1 with TRBJ2-2; D is unresolved. This CDR3 has 15 amino acids. Germline CDR1 MNHNS, CDR2 SASEGT. The CDR3 coding sequence is TGTGCCAGCTGTGATCAAGCGCCGAACACCGGGGAGCTGTTTTTT. It yields the protein CASCDQAPNTGELFF.

This clone was seen a single time. J is TRBJ2-1 and V is TRBV29-1, with D unresolved. V was clipped by 0 bases and J by 12 bases, with 6 bases between them. This CDR3 is 10 amino acids long. CDR1 is SQVTM, CDR2 ANQGSEA, per germline. The CDR3 sequence: CSVEDRVQFF. The CDR3 DNA reads TGCAGCGTTGAAGATCGTGTGCAGTTCTTC.

The rearrangement links TRBV28 to TRBJ1-2; D unclear. The germline V gene encodes CDR1 MDHEN and CDR2 SYDVKM. The CDR3 spans 9 residues. The CDR3 loop reads CGAGYGYTF. CDR3 coding DNA: TGTGGCGCCGGGTATGGCTACACCTTC.

This clone was recorded a few times. V is TRBV27 and J is TRBJ2-7; 7 bases are shared with TRBD1. This CDR3 contains 15 residues. The V gene's germline CDR1 is MNHEY and CDR2 SMNVEV (reference sequence). The J segment lost 0 bases and the V segment lost 2 bases, leaving 4 bases of the junction unmatched. The CDR3 DNA reads as TGTGCCAGCAGTTTAAAGGCAGGGGGCTCCTACGAGCAGTACTTC. The encoded protein is CASSLKAGGSYEQYF.

This chain links TRBV4-1 with TRBJ2-1; 11 nucleotides align to TRBD2. From germline, CDR1 is MGHRA and CDR2 YSYEKL. The junction had 5 bases not matched to a gene; V was cut back by 1 base and J by 0 bases. CDR3 length equals 18 residues. In DNA, the CDR3 is TGCGCCAGCAGCCAAGCACTAGCGGGGGCCTCCTCCTACAATGAGCAGTTCTTC. This encodes CASSQALAGASSYNEQFF.

Details on this clone: Other DNA sequences in this specimen translate into the identical CDR3. The CDR3 protein is CASSPNNEQFF. CDR3 nucleotides: TGCGCCAGCAGCCCAAACAATGAGCAGTTCTTC. The chain carries TRBV5-1 and TRBJ2-1, with D unresolved. This CDR3 is 11 amino acids long. V lost 4 bases to trimming and J lost 5 bases, with 4 bases between them. The germline V gene encodes CDR1 SGHRS and CDR2 YFSETQ.

This chain joins TRBV6-5 and TRBJ2-1, with 7 bases matching TRBD2. V gave up 1 base and J gave up 4 bases; unmatched junction bases: 4. This CDR3 region has 15 residues. The V gene's germline CDR1 is MNHEY and CDR2 SVGAGI. CDR3 sequence: CASSYYVSGYNEQFF. As DNA, the CDR3 is TGTGCCAGCAGTTACTACGTTAGCGGGTACAATGAGCAGTTCTTC.

The chain is built from TRBV25-1 and TRBJ1-5; 10 nucleotides match TRBD1. The V and J ends lost 2 bases and 3 bases, in that order; junction bases with no gene match: 7. This CDR3 contains 17 residues. Germline V gene sequence: CDR1 MGHDK, CDR2 SYGVNS. The CDR3 sequence is CASSERDRGLHNQPQHF. Written as DNA, the CDR3 is TGTGCCAGCAGTGAACGGGACAGGGGCCTTCACAATCAGCCCCAGCATTTT. The entire variable domain, with the rest obtained from reference TRBV25-1 and TRBJ1-5, is as follows: EADIYQTPRYLVIGTGKKITLECSQTMGHDKMYWYQQDPGMELHLIHYSYGVNSTEKGDLSSESTVSRIRTEHFPLTLESARPSHTSQYLCASSERDRGLHNQPQHFGDGTRLSIL.

The genes are TRBV5-6 and TRBJ1-6; no definite D call. Germline CDR1 reads SGHDT; CDR2 reads YYEEEE. The CDR3 is made up of 13 amino acids. The V end lost 5 bases, the J end lost 6 bases, and 9 bases lay between the germline ends. DNA for the CDR3: TGTGCCAGCAGTCAGTACCGTAATTCACCCCTCCACTTT. This sequence encodes CASSQYRNSPLHF.